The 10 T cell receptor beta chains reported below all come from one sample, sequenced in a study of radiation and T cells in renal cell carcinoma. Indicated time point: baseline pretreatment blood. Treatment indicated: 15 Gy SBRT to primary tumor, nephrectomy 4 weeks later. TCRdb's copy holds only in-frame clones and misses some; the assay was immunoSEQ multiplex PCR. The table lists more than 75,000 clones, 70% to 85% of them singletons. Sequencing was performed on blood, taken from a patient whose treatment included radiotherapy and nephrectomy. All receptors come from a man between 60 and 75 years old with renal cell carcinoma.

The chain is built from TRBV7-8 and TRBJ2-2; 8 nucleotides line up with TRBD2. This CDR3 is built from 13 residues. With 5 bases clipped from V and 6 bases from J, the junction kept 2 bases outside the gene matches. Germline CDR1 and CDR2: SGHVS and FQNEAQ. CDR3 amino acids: CASSTGLAGELFF. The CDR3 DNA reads TGTGCCAGCAGCACGGGACTAGCCGGGGAGCTGTTTTTT.

The CDR3 region is CASSLRALTSGRALLQETQYF. The CDR3 nucleotides are TGTGCCAGCAGTTTAAGAGCACTCACTAGCGGGAGGGCCCTCCTCCAAGAGACCCAGTACTTC. The gene calls are TRBV27 and TRBJ2-5; 13 nucleotides line up with TRBD2. This CDR3 comprises 21 residues. CDR1 is MNHEY and CDR2 is SMNVEV in the germline V gene (reference sequence). V lost 2 bases and J lost 1; bases outside the gene matches: 16.

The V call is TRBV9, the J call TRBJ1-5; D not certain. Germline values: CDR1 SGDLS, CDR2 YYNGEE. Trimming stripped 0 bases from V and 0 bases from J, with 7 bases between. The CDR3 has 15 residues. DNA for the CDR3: TGTGCCAGCAGCGTAGGAGCGAATAGCAATCAGCCCCAGCATTTT. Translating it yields CASSVGANSNQPQHF.

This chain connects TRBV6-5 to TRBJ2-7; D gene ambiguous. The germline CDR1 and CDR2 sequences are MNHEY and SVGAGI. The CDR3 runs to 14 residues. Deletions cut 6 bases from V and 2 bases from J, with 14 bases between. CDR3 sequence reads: CASSSSASTYEQYF. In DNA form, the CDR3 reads TGTGCCAGCAGCTCCAGCGCTTCTACCTACGAGCAGTACTTC.

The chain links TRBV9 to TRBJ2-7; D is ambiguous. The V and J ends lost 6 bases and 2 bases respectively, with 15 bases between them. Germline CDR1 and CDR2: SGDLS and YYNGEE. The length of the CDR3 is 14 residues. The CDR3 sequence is CASINRLAPYEQYF. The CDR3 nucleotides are TGTGCCAGCATCAACCGTCTGGCCCCCTACGAGCAGTACTTC.

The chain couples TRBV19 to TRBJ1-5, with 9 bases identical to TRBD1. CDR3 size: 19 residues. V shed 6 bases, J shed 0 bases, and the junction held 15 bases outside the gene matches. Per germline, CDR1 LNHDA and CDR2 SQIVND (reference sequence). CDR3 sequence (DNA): TGTGCCAGTAGACCTCTAACAGGGGGCGGATTTTATAGCAATCAGCCCCAGCATTTT. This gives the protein CASRPLTGGGFYSNQPQHF.

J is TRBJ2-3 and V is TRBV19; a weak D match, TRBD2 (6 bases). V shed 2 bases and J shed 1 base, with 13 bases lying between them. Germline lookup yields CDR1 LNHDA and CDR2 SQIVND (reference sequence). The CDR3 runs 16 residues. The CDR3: CASSIRGTRGTDTQYF. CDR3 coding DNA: TGTGCCAGTAGTATACGCGGGACGAGGGGCACAGATACGCAGTATTTT. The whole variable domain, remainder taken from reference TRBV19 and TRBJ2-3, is DGGITQSPKYLFRKEGQNVTLSCEQNLNHDAMYWYRQDPGQGLRLIYYSQIVNDFQKGDIAEGYSVSREKKESFPLTVTSAQKNPTAFYLCASSIRGTRGTDTQYFGPGTRLTVL.

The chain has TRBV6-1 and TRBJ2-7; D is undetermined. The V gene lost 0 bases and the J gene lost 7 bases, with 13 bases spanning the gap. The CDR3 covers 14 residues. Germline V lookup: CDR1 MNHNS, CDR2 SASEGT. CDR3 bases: TGTGCCAGCAGTGAAGCCTCAACCGTCTTTGAGCAGTACTTC. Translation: CASSEASTVFEQYF.

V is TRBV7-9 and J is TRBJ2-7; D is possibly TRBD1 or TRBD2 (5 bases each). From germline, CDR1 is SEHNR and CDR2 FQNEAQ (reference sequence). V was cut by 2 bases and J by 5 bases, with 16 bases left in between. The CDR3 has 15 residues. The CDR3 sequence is CASSLRSGPGHEQYF. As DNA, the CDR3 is TGTGCCAGCAGCTTAAGGTCGGGCCCGGGGCACGAGCAGTACTTC.

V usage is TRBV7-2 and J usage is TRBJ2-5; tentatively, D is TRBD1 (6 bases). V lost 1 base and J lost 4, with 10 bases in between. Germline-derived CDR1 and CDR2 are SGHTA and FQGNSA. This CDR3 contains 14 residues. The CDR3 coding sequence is TGTGCCAGCAGCTTAGATTGGGGGCTAGAGACCCAGTACTTC. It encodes CASSLDWGLETQYF. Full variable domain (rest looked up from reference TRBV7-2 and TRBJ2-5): GAGVSQSPSNKVTEKGKDVELRCDPISGHTALYWYRQSLGQGLEFLIYFQGNSAPDKSGLPSDRFSAERTGGSVSTLTIQRTQQEDSAVYLCASSLDWGLETQYFGPGTRLLVL.